This T cell receptor beta chain was profiled in a study of blood T cell repertoires in COVID-19. Across the study: Sources were T cells, B-cell-depleted T cells, or PBMCs; the material itself was cDNA or gDNA.

Using immunoSEQ multiplex PCR, the repertoire was profiled, and TCRdb retains in-frame clones only, with some absent. Of 100,000 or so clones detected, roughly nine tenths appear once; the ten largest clones hold about a third. Germline values: CDR1 ENHRY, CDR2 SYGVKD. V was shortened by 0 bases and J by 5 bases, with 18 bases between the two germline ends. The CDR3 consists of 17 residues. The sequenced material came from peripheral blood. This sequence was found in a woman aged 80 or over with acute or convalescent COVID-19. The chain employs TRBV10-3 and TRBJ2-3; D is unclear. CDR3 in amino acids: CAISESLGRSLGDTQYF. Written as DNA, the CDR3 is TGTGCCATCAGTGAGTCTCTGGGCAGGTCGCTCGGAGATACGCAGTATTTT.